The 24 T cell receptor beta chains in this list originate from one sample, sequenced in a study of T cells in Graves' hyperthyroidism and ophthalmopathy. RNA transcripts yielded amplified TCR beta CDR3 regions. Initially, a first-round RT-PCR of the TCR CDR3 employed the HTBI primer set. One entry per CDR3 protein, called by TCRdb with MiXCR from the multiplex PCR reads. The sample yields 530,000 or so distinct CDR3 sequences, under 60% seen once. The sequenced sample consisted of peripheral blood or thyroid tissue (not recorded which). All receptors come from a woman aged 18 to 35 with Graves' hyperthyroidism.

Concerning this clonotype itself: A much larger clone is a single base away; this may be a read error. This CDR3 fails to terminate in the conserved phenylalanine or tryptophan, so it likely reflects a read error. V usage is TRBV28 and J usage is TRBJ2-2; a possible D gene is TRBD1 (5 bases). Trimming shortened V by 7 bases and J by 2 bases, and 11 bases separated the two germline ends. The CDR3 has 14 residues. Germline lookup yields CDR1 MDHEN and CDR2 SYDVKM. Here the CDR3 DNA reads TGTGCCAGCACAACAAGGGGTAACACCGGGGAGCTGTTTCTT. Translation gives CASTTRGNTGELFL.

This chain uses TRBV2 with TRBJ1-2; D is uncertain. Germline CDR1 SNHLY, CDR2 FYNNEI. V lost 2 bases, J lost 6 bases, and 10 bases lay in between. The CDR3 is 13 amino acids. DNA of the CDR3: TGTGCCAGCAGTGAACCTTTGGGCAATGGCTACACCTTC. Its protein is CASSEPLGNGYTF.

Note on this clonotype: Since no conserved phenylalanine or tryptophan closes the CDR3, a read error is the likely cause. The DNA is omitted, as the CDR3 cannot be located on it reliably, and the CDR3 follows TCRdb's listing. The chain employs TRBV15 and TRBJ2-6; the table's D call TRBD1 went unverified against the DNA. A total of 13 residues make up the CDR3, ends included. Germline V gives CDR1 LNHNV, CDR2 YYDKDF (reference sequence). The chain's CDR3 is CATSRVIGGQNAH.

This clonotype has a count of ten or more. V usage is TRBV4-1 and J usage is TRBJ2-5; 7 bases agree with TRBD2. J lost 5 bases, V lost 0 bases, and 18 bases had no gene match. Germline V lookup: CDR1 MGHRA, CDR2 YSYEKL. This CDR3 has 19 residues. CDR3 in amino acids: CASSQEGIIGLVRWETQYF. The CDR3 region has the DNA TGCGCCAGCAGCCAAGAAGGAATCATTGGACTAGTACGGTGGGAGACCCAGTACTTC.

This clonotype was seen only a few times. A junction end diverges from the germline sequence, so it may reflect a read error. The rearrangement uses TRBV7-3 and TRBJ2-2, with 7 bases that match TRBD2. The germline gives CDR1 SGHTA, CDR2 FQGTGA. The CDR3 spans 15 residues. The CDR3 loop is CASSLRASGPNEQFF. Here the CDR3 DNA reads TGTGCCAGCAGCTTAAGGGCTAGCGGACCTAATGAGCAGTTTTTT.

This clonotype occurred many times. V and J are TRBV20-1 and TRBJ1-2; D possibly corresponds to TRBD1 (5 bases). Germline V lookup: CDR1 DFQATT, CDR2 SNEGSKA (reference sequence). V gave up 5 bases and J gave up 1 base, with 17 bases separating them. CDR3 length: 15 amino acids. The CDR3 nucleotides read TGCAGTGCTCCAACCTCGGGACGATTTAACTATGGCTACACCTTC. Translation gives CSAPTSGRFNYGYTF.

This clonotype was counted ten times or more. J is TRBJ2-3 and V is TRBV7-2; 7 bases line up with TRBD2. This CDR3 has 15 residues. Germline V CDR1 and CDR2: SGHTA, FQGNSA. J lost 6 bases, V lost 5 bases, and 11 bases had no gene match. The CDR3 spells CASSSAGAPVDTQYF. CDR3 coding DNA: TGTGCCAGCAGCAGCGCGGGAGCCCCCGTGGATACGCAGTATTTT.

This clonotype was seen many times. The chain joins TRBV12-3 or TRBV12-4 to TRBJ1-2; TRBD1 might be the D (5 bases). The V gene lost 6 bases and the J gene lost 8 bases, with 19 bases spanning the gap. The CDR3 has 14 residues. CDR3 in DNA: TGTGCCAGCAGCAGGCCTGGCAGGGCGGGCGGCTACACCTTC. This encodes CASSRPGRAGGYTF.

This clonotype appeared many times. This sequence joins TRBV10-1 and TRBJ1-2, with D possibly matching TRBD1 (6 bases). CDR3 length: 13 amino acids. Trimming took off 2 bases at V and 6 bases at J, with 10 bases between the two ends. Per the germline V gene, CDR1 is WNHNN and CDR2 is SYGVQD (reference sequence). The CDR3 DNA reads TGCGCCAGCAGTGAGACGAGACAGGATGGCTACACCTTC. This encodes CASSETRQDGYTF.

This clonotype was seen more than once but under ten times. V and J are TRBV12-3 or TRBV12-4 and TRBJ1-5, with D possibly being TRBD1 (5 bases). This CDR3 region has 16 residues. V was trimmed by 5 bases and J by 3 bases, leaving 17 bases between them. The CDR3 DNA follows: TGTGCCAGCAGTACCCGCAGCGGGGGGGTCAATCAGCCCCAGCATTTT. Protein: CASSTRSGGVNQPQHF.

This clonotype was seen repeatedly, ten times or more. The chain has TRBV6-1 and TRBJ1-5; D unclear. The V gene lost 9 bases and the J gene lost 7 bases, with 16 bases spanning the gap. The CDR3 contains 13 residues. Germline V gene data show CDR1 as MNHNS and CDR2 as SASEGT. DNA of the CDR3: TGTGCCAGTCTGCAGGACGGGTGGCAGCCCCAGCATTTT. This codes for CASLQDGWQPQHF.

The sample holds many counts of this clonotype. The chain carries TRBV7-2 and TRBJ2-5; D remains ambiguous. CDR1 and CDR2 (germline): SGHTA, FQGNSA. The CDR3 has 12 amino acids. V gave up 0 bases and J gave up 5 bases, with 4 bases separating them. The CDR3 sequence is CASSLALETQYF. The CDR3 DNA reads TGTGCCAGCAGCTTAGCACTTGAGACCCAGTACTTC.

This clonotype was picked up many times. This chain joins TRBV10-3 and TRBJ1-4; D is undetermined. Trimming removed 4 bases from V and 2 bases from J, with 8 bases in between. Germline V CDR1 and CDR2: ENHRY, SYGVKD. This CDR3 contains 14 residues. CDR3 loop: CAISGPGTNEKLFF. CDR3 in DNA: TGTGCCATCAGTGGGCCAGGCACTAATGAAAAACTGTTTTTT.

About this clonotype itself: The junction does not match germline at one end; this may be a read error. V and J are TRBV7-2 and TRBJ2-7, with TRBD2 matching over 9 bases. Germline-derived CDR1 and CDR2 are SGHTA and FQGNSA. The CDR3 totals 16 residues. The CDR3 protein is CASSLIWVAGVYERYF. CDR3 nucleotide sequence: TGTGCCAGCAGCTTAATTTGGGTAGCGGGAGTATACGAGCGGTACTTC.

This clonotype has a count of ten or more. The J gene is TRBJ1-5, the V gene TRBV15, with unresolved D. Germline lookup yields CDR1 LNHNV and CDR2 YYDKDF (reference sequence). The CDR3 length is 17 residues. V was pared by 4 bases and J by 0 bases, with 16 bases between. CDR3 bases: TGTGCCACCAGCATATTAGGCGGCCGCTATAGCAATCAGCCCCAGCATTTT. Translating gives CATSILGGRYSNQPQHF.

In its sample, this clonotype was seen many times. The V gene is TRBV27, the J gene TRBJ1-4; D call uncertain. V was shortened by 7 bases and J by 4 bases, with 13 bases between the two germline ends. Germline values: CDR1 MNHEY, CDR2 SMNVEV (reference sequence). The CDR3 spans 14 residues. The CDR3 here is CASTASLHNEKLFF. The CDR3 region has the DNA TGTGCCAGCACGGCCTCCCTCCATAATGAAAAACTGTTTTTT.

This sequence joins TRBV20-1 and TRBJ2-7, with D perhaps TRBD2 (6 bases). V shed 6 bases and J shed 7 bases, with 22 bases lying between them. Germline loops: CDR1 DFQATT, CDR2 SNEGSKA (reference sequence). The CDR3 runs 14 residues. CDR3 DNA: TGCAGTGCCCCCGGAGTAGCGGCCTACAATGAGCAGTACTTC. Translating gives CSAPGVAAYNEQYF.

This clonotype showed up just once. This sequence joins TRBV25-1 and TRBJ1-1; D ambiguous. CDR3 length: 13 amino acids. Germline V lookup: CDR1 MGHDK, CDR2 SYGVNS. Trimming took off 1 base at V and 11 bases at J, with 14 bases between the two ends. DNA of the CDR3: TGTGCCAGCAGTGAATTGGAAAGGGATCAGGCTTTCTTT. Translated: CASSELERDQAFF.

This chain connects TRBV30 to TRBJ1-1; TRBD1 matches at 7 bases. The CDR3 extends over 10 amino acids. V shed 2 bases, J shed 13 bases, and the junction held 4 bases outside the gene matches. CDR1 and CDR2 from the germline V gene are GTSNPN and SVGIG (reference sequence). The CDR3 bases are TGTGCCTGGAGTAGGGGGCAGGGTTTCTTT. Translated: CAWSRGQGFF.

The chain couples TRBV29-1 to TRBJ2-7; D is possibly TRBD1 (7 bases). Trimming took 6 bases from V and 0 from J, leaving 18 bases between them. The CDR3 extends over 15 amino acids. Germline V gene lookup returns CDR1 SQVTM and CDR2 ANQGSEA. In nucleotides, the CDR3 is TGCAGCGTAGATCAGGGGGGACGTGGCTCCTACGAGCAGTACTTC. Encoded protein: CSVDQGGRGSYEQYF.

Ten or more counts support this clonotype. The DNA for the CDR3 is TGTGCCAGTAGTGACACACGGACAGGGAACTATGGCTACACCTTC. It encodes CASSDTRTGNYGYTF. The genes are TRBV19 and TRBJ1-2; 8 positions match TRBD1. This CDR3 comprises 15 residues. CDR1 LNHDA and CDR2 SQIVND come from the germline V gene (reference sequence). The V gene end was trimmed by 5 bases and the J gene end by 2 bases; junction bases not matched to a gene: 7.

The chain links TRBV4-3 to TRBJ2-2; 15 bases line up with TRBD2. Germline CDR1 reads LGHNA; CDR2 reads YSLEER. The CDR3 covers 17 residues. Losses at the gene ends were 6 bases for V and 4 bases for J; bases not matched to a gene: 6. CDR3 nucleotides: TGCGCCAGCAGGCCCGGACTAGCGGGAGGGAGCACCGGGGAGCTGTTTTTT. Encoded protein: CASRPGLAGGSTGELFF.

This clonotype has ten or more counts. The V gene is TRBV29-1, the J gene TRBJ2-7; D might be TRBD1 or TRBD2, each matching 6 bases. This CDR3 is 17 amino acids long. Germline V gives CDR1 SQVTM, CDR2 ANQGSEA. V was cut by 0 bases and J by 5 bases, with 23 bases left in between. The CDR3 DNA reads TGCAGCGTTGAAGATCGGGGTTTTGGGGGGCGCATGGACGAGCAGTACTTC. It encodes CSVEDRGFGGRMDEQYF.

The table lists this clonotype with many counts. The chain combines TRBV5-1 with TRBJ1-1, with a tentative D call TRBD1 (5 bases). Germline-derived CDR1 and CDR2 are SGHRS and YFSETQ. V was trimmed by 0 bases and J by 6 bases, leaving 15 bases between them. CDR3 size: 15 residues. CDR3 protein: CASSLGQSGGAEAFF. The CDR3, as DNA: TGCGCCAGCAGCTTGGGACAGTCAGGAGGAGCTGAAGCTTTCTTT.